This TCR beta chain derives from a study of cytomegalovirus exposure and HLA in healthy donors. The study's findings and limits: The study designated some 180 TCR beta chains cytomegalovirus-associated.

Researchers ran the PCR with 60 Vbeta and 13 Jbeta primers. Libraries were prepared by immunoSEQ multiplex PCR; TCRdb keeps only in-frame clonotypes and omits some of them. Counted here are some 200,000 clones, more than 65% occurring once; the ten biggest clones make up 3.5% to 4%. With respect to this clone: Its cognate antigen is unknown.

The CDR3 has 15 amino acids. Trimming took 6 bases from V and 2 from J; bases not matched to a gene: 7. The germline V gene has CDR1 LNHDA and CDR2 SQIVND (reference sequence). The clonotype comes from a man over 45 in good health and CMV-seronegative. Sequenced input: PBMCs. This rearrangement joins TRBV19 to TRBJ2-1; 7 nucleotides line up with TRBD2. CDR3 bases: TGTGCCAGTAGCCTCGGGGGGACTACCTACAATGAGCAGTTCTTC. Protein product: CASSLGGTTYNEQFF.